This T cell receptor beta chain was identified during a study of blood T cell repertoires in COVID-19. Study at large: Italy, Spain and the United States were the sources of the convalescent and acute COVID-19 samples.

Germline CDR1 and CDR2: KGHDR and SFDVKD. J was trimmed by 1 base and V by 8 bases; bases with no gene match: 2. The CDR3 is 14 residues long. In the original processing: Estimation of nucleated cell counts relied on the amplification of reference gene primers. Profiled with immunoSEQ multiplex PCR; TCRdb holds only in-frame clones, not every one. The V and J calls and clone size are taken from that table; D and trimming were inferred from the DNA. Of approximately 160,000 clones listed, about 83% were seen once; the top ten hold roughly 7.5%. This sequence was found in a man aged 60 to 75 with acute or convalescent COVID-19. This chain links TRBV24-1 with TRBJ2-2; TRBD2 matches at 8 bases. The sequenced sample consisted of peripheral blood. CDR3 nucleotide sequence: TGTGCCACCAACCGGGGGGGGAACACCGGGGAGCTGTTTTTT. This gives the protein CATNRGGNTGELFF.